This TCR beta chain was found in a study of cytomegalovirus exposure and HLA in healthy donors. The CDR3 runs 13 residues. The germline CDR1 and CDR2 sequences are SGHVS and FQNEAQ. PCR employed 60 Vbeta and 13 Jbeta primers. The protocol was immunoSEQ multiplex PCR, while the TCRdb copy is restricted to in-frame clones and leaves out a portion. Counted here are 200,000 to 250,000 clones, more than 75% occurring once; the ten biggest clones make up roughly 5%. The sample consisted of PBMCs. This TCR was recovered from a woman in her thirties or forties in good health and CMV-seropositive. The chain recombines TRBV7-8 with TRBJ2-5; D ambiguous. The J call may be mistaken, given a closer DNA end match to TRBJ2-7. This CDR3 reads CASSLDPGYEQYF. CDR3 DNA sequence: TGTGCCAGCAGCTTAGACCCCGGTTACGAGCAGTACTTC.